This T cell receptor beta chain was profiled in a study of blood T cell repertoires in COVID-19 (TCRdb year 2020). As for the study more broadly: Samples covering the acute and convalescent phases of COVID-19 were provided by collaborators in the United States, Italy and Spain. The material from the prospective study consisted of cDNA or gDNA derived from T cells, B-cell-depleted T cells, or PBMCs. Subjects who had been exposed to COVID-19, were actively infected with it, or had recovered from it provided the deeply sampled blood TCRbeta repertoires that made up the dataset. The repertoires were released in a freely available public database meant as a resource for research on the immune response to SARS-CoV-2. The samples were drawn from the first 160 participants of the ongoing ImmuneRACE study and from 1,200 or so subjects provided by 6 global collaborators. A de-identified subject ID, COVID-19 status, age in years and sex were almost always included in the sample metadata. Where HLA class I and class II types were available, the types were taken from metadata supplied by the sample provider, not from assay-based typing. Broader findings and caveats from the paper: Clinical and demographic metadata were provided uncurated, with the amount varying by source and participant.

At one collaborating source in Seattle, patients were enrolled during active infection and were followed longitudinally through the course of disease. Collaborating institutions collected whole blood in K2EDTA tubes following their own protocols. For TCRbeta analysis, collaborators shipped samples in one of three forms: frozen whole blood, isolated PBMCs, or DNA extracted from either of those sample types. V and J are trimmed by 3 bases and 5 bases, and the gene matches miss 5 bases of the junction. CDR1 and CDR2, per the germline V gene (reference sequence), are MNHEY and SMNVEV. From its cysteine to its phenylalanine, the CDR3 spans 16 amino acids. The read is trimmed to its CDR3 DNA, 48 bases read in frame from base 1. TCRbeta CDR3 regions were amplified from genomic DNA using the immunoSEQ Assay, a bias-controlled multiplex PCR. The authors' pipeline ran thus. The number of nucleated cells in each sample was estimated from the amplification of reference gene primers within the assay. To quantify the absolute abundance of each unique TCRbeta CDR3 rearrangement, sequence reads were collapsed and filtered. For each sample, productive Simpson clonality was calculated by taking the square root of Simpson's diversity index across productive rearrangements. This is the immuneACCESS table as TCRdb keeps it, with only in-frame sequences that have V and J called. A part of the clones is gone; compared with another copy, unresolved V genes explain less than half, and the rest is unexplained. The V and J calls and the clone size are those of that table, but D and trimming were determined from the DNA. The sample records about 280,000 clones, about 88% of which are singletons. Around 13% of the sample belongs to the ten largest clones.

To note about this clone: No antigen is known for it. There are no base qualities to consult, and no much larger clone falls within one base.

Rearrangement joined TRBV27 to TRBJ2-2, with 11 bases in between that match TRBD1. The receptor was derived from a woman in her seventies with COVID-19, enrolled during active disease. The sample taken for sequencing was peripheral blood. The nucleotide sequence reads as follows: TGTGCCAGCAGTTTGTGGACAGGGGGCGAGACCGGGGAGCTGTTTTTT. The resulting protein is CASSLWTGGETGELFF.